The 18 T cell receptor beta chains presented below share a single source sample, sequenced in a study of cytomegalovirus exposure and HLA in healthy donors. Vbeta (60) and Jbeta (13) primers were used in the PCR. Clones were read by immunoSEQ multiplex PCR, and TCRdb kept only the in-frame ones, dropping some. The sample holds approximately 140,000 clones, roughly three quarters seen once. The sample was PBMCs. The origin of the receptors is a woman aged 55 to 70 in good health and CMV-seronegative.

The genes are TRBV27 and TRBJ1-1; tentative D call: TRBD1 (6 bases). This CDR3 contains 14 residues. CDR1 and CDR2 from the germline V gene are MNHEY and SMNVEV (reference sequence). V was cut by 1 base and J by 3 bases, with 9 bases left in between. Written as DNA, the CDR3 is TGTGCCAGCAGTTTATACAGGGAAGACACTGAAGCTTTCTTT. Protein product: CASSLYREDTEAFF.

This sequence joins TRBV27 and TRBJ2-7; D gene unclear. V lost 3 bases and J 2 bases, leaving 8 bases between the germline ends. The germline CDR1 and CDR2 sequences are MNHEY and SMNVEV (reference sequence). The CDR3 loop spans 13 amino acids. The CDR3 DNA reads as TGTGCCAGCAGTTTGACACCAACCTACGAGCAGTACTTC. It is translated as CASSLTPTYEQYF.

This chain joins TRBV5-1 and TRBJ1-1; 8 bases are a match to TRBD1. The CDR3 covers 13 residues. Trimming removed 5 bases from V and 1 base from J; junction bases left unmatched: 1. Germline values: CDR1 SGHRS, CDR2 YFSETQ. Written as DNA, the CDR3 is TGCGCCAGCAGGCAGGGGGCGAACACTGAAGCTTTCTTT. Its translation is CASRQGANTEAFF. Supplemented by reference TRBV5-1 and TRBJ1-1, the full variable domain reads KAGVTQTPRYLIKTRGQQVTLSCSPISGHRSVSWYQQTPGQGLQFLFEYFSETQRNKGNFPGRFSGRQFSNSRSEMNVSTLELGDSALYLCASRQGANTEAFFGQGTRLTVV.

This chain uses TRBV5-4 with TRBJ2-7; D remains unclear. With 3 bases removed from V and 2 bases from J, the gap between germline ends came to 15 bases. In germline, CDR1 is SGHNT, CDR2 YYREEE (reference sequence). This CDR3 has 15 amino acids. The CDR3 loop reads CASSSEIGRTYEQYF. CDR3 nucleotides: TGTGCCAGCAGCTCCGAAATTGGCAGAACCTACGAGCAGTACTTC.

The V gene is TRBV11-2, the J gene TRBJ1-2; D might be TRBD1 (6 bases). Trimming stripped 0 bases from V and 4 bases from J, with 21 bases between. The CDR3 totals 18 residues. Germline V lookup: CDR1 SGHAT, CDR2 FQNNGV. CDR3 in amino acids: CASSLDRVQGWRVYGYTF. CDR3 coding DNA: TGTGCCAGCAGCTTAGATAGGGTCCAGGGGTGGCGCGTCTATGGCTACACCTTC.

The CDR3 DNA reads TGTGCCAGCAGGTCCGGACAGAGCGAGCAGTACTTC. Amino acids: CASRSGQSEQYF. The V gene is TRBV6-6, the J gene TRBJ2-7; TRBD1 might be the D (6 bases). This CDR3 spans 12 amino acids. The germline V gene encodes CDR1 MNHNY and CDR2 SVGAGI (reference sequence). The ends were cut back, 6 bases at V and 6 bases at J, with 12 bases in the middle.

The chain combines TRBV7-9 with TRBJ1-3; D unclear. Germline V gives CDR1 SEHNR, CDR2 FQNEAQ (reference sequence). V was pared by 7 bases and J by 1 base, with 20 bases between. The CDR3 length is 17 residues. CDR3 sequence: CASTPLISTESGNTIYF. The CDR3 DNA reads TGTGCCAGCACCCCCCTGATTTCGACTGAGTCTGGAAACACCATATATTTT.

This sequence joins TRBV5-1 and TRBJ2-5; TRBD2 agrees at 8 bases. Unmatched junction bases numbered 5, after V lost 4 bases and J lost 0 bases. This CDR3 comprises 15 residues. Germline V gene data show CDR1 as SGHRS and CDR2 as YFSETQ. The CDR3 DNA follows: TGCGCCAGCAGCCTACAACTAGCGGACCAAGAGACCCAGTACTTC. It translates to CASSLQLADQETQYF.

This chain connects TRBV30 to TRBJ1-2; 7 bases line up with TRBD1. Trimming at V came to 4 bases and at J to 4 bases, leaving 12 bases not matched to a gene. The CDR3 sequence is 15 residues long. Germline V gene lookup returns CDR1 GTSNPN and CDR2 SVGIG (reference sequence). CDR3 sequence (DNA): TGTGCCTGGACGGCTGCGGGGAAGGGGGCCTATGGCTACACCTTC. As protein: CAWTAAGKGAYGYTF.

The chain couples TRBV7-9 to TRBJ2-2, with 7 bases identical to TRBD1. There are 13 residues in the CDR3. V was clipped by 5 bases and J by 6 bases; unmatched bases: 3. Per germline, CDR1 SEHNR and CDR2 FQNEAQ (reference sequence). The CDR3, as DNA: TGTGCCAGCAGCCCAGGGGGAGCCGGGGAGCTGTTTTTT. This sequence encodes CASSPGGAGELFF.

This clone was seen a handful of times. V is TRBV7-9 and J is TRBJ2-7; maybe TRBD2 (5 bases). Germline V CDR1 and CDR2: SEHNR, FQNEAQ (reference sequence). CDR3 length: 15 residues. V lost 1 base, J lost 2 bases, and 12 bases lay in between. The CDR3 reads CASSLGSGVTYEQYF. Here the CDR3 DNA reads TGTGCCAGCAGCTTAGGGTCCGGGGTCACCTACGAGCAGTACTTC.

The chain links TRBV7-8 to TRBJ1-6; no reliable D call. CDR3 size: 13 residues. Germline V gene data show CDR1 as SGHVS and CDR2 as FQNEAQ. V was shortened by 5 bases and J by 7 bases, with 9 bases between the two germline ends. The CDR3 DNA follows: TGTGCCAGCAGCCTCATGGAGAATTCACCCCTCCACTTT. Encoded protein: CASSLMENSPLHF.

This clone was recorded a few times. The V gene is TRBV19, the J gene TRBJ1-2; 8 bases agree with TRBD1. Looked up from germline, CDR1 is LNHDA and CDR2 is SQIVND (reference sequence). V lost 3 bases to trimming and J lost 2 bases; unmatched junction nucleotides: 2. The CDR3 is 14 amino acids. The CDR3 reads CASSMTGENYGYTF. CDR3 nucleotide sequence: TGTGCCAGTAGTATGACAGGGGAAAACTATGGCTACACCTTC.

The gene calls are TRBV7-9 and TRBJ2-5, with 7 bases lining up with TRBD2. This CDR3 has 15 residues. Germline V gene sequence: CDR1 SEHNR, CDR2 FQNEAQ (reference sequence). V lost 3 bases, J lost 7 bases, and 11 bases stayed unmatched. CDR3: CASSFGASGPGTQYF. CDR3 bases: TGTGCCAGCAGCTTTGGCGCTAGCGGCCCGGGGACCCAGTACTTC.

CDR3 bases: TGTGCCAGCAGCCGGCAAGGAGGCACCGGGGAGCTGTTTTTT. Encoded protein: CASSRQGGTGELFF. The gene calls are TRBV14 and TRBJ2-2; possibly TRBD2 for D (5 bases). The CDR3 sequence is 14 residues long. The germline V and J ends were trimmed by 4 bases and 4 bases, with 10 bases remaining between them. Germline CDR1 and CDR2: SGHDN and FVKESK.

This clone has a handful of counts. The V gene is TRBV25-1, the J gene TRBJ2-3, with D perhaps TRBD2 (6 bases). This CDR3 is built from 15 residues. V lost 3 bases, J lost 8 bases, and 18 bases lay in between. Germline CDR1 reads MGHDK; CDR2 reads SYGVNS. The CDR3 loop is CASSDHRSSVGTQYF. As DNA, the CDR3 is TGTGCCAGCAGTGACCACCGGTCTAGCGTGGGTACGCAGTATTTT.

The genes are TRBV30 and TRBJ2-4; 10 bases are shared with TRBD1. V was pared by 1 base and J by 0 bases, with 9 bases of the junction left unmatched. Per the germline V gene, CDR1 is GTSNPN and CDR2 is SVGIG (reference sequence). This CDR3 is 18 amino acids long. The chain's CDR3 is CAWSEGQGRSLAKNIQYF. The CDR3 DNA is TGTGCCTGGAGTGAGGGACAGGGGAGATCTCTAGCCAAAAACATTCAGTACTTC.

The rearrangement joins TRBV5-1 to TRBJ2-7; 7 positions agree with TRBD2. The J segment lost 2 bases and the V segment lost 4 bases, leaving 6 bases of the junction unmatched. The CDR3 runs to 14 residues. The germline gives CDR1 SGHRS, CDR2 YFSETQ. This CDR3 is CASSPGGGTYEQYF. The DNA for the CDR3 is TGCGCCAGCAGCCCCGGGGGAGGGACCTACGAGCAGTACTTC.